These 25 T cell receptor beta chains were sequenced from one sample in a study of T cell responses to AZD1222 COVID-19 vaccine. Data came from immunoSEQ multiplex PCR; TCRdb stores just in-frame clones and leaves some out. This table has more than 150,000 clones, roughly 90% appearing once. This sample comprised peripheral blood, obtained 28 days after the second AZD1222 dose. The receptors were gathered from an adult who received the AZD1222 COVID-19 vaccine.

The chain has TRBV27 and TRBJ2-1, with a weak D call TRBD2 (5 bases). Trimming took 3 bases from V and 12 from J, leaving 15 bases between them. This CDR3 spans 13 amino acids. Looked up from germline, CDR1 is MNHEY and CDR2 is SMNVEV (reference sequence). The CDR3 region is CASSFDEGLGQFF. DNA of the CDR3: TGTGCCAGCAGTTTCGACGAGGGCTTAGGGCAGTTCTTC.

The V call is TRBV27, the J call TRBJ1-5, with 8 bases matching TRBD1. The V gene end was trimmed by 2 bases and the J gene end by 1 base; junction bases not matched to a gene: 4. The length of the CDR3 is 16 residues. CDR1 is MNHEY and CDR2 is SMNVEV in the germline V gene (reference sequence). The CDR3 DNA reads TGTGCCAGCAGTTTAGGGACAGGTGGCAGCAATCAGCCCCAGCATTTT. Translated: CASSLGTGGSNQPQHF.

The V gene is TRBV6-5, the J gene TRBJ2-1, with TRBD2 matching 11 bases. Per the germline V gene, CDR1 is MNHEY and CDR2 is SVGAGI. V lost 4 bases and J lost 8; bases outside the gene matches: 7. The CDR3 is made up of 15 amino acids. CDR3 residues: CASSSTTSGNYEQFF. DNA for the CDR3: TGTGCCAGCAGTTCAACGACTAGCGGGAACTATGAGCAGTTCTTC.

The CDR3 region is CASSSGTGGLGYTF. The CDR3 DNA reads TGTGCCAGCAGCTCCGGGACAGGGGGCCTTGGCTACACCTTC. The chain carries TRBV28 and TRBJ1-2; TRBD1 agrees at 12 bases. This CDR3 comprises 14 residues. Trimming cost V 6 bases and J 7 bases; bases outside gene matches: 6. The V gene's germline CDR1 is MDHEN and CDR2 SYDVKM.

The chain couples TRBV7-3 to TRBJ1-6; tentative D call: TRBD1 (6 bases). The CDR3 has 14 amino acids. Germline lookup yields CDR1 SGHTA and CDR2 FQGTGA. Deletions cut 2 bases from V and 7 bases from J, with 9 bases between. The CDR3 DNA reads as TGTGCCAGCAGCTTACAGGGACAAAATTCACCCCTCCACTTT. Amino acids: CASSLQGQNSPLHF.

The genes are TRBV28 and TRBJ2-2, with no clear D. V dropped 5 bases and J dropped 2 bases, with 9 bases sitting between them. CDR3 length: 14 amino acids. Germline V CDR1 and CDR2: MDHEN, SYDVKM. The CDR3 sequence is CASSPNYNTGELFF. In nucleotides, the CDR3 is TGTGCCAGCAGTCCCAATTACAACACCGGGGAGCTGTTTTTT.

This clone was recorded only once. The chain combines TRBV4-1 with TRBJ2-5; D not certain. With 0 bases removed from V and 4 bases from J, the gap between germline ends came to 3 bases. Looked up from germline, CDR1 is MGHRA and CDR2 is YSYEKL. The CDR3 runs 12 residues. The CDR3 DNA sequence: TGCGCCAGCAGCCAAGACCCAGAGACCCAGTACTTC. Protein product: CASSQDPETQYF.

The rearrangement uses TRBV30 and TRBJ1-2, with TRBD1 matching 7 bases. The junction had 5 bases not matched to a gene; V was cut back by 0 bases and J by 1 base. The CDR3 extends over 15 amino acids. Germline V CDR1 and CDR2: GTSNPN, SVGIG (reference sequence). CDR3 residues: CAWSVRRGSNYGYTF. CDR3 bases: TGTGCCTGGAGTGTTCGCAGGGGGAGTAACTATGGCTACACCTTC.

CDR3 nucleotides: TGTGCCAGTAGTATAAAGGACGATTCGATCCGGTCTGGGGCCAACGTCCTGACTTTC. Amino acids: CASSIKDDSIRSGANVLTF. The chain employs TRBV19 and TRBJ2-6; D remains ambiguous. Germline CDR1 reads LNHDA; CDR2 reads SQIVND (reference sequence). V gave up 2 bases and J gave up 1 base, with 18 bases separating them. The CDR3 contains 19 residues.

This chain connects TRBV27 to TRBJ2-7; TRBD2 aligns across 14 bases. The CDR3 contains 18 residues. Germline V gene data show CDR1 as MNHEY and CDR2 as SMNVEV (reference sequence). Trimming cost V 6 bases and J 1 base; bases outside gene matches: 11. DNA of the CDR3: TGTGCCAGCAGCTCAACCGGGACTAGCGGGAGACTATCCTACGAGCAGTACTTC. It is translated as CASSSTGTSGRLSYEQYF.

The chain employs TRBV7-2 and TRBJ1-1; D uncertain. The germline V gene encodes CDR1 SGHTA and CDR2 FQGNSA. V dropped 1 base and J dropped 14 bases, with 11 bases sitting between them. This CDR3 spans 11 amino acids. CDR3: CASSLGSVGFF. For the CDR3, the DNA is TGTGCCAGCAGCTTAGGCTCTGTAGGATTCTTT.

The chain carries TRBV5-5 and TRBJ2-2; D is tentatively TRBD1 or TRBD2 (5 bases each). The germline V gene encodes CDR1 SGHKS and CDR2 YYEKEE (reference sequence). V dropped 2 bases and J dropped 6 bases, with 11 bases sitting between them. The CDR3 sequence is 14 residues long. The DNA for the CDR3 is TGTGCCAGCAGCTTAACCGGGGCGGCCGGGGAGCTGTTTTTT. The encoded protein is CASSLTGAAGELFF.

This chain connects TRBV7-8 to TRBJ2-1, with D unclear. Germline lookup yields CDR1 SGHVS and CDR2 FQNEAQ. The CDR3 is 14 amino acids. V lost 1 base, J lost 7 bases, and 11 bases lay in between. The CDR3 DNA reads as TGTGCCAGCAGCTTAGGCGGTGCCGCGAATGAGCAGTTCTTC. Its translation: CASSLGGAANEQFF.

The CDR3 is CASSPYGTGSETQYF. The CDR3 DNA follows: TGTGCCAGCAGTCCGTACGGGACAGGGTCAGAGACCCAGTACTTC. This rearrangement joins TRBV7-2 to TRBJ2-5; 9 bases line up with TRBD1. The germline CDR1 and CDR2 sequences are SGHTA and FQGNSA. The V and J ends lost 6 bases and 4 bases, in that order; junction bases with no gene match: 9. This CDR3 comprises 15 residues.

V usage is TRBV7-9 and J usage is TRBJ1-5; D is uncertain. Deletions cut 1 base from V and 12 bases from J, with 10 bases between. CDR3 length: 12 amino acids. Germline V CDR1 and CDR2: SEHNR, FQNEAQ (reference sequence). The CDR3, as DNA: TGTGCCAGCAGCTTAGATAAAGGGATCCAGCATTTT. This encodes CASSLDKGIQHF.

This CDR3 is CASSFSFTSDGSYNEQFF. The CDR3, as DNA: TGTGCCAGCAGCTTCTCCTTCACTAGCGACGGCTCCTACAATGAGCAGTTCTTC. The chain combines TRBV7-9 with TRBJ2-1; 7 bases line up with TRBD2. J gave up 0 bases and V 3 bases, and 11 bases lay outside the gene matches. This CDR3 is 18 amino acids long. The V gene's germline CDR1 is SEHNR and CDR2 FQNEAQ (reference sequence).

This clone was seen only once. V gene TRBV5-6 combines with J gene TRBJ2-7; 10 nucleotides align to TRBD2. The CDR3 loop spans 16 amino acids. V trimming: 0 bases; J trimming: 4 bases; junction bases outside the gene matches: 7. Germline V CDR1 and CDR2: SGHDT, YYEEEE. CDR3 residues: CASSLGGASGSYEQYF. The CDR3 nucleotides are TGTGCCAGCAGCTTGGGAGGGGCTAGCGGGAGTTACGAGCAGTACTTC.

The rearrangement joins TRBV4-1 to TRBJ2-1, with D possibly being TRBD1 (5 bases). Between the trimmed V and J ends, which lost 0 bases and 12 bases, there was a span of 9 bases. The CDR3 covers 12 residues. Per the germline V gene, CDR1 is MGHRA and CDR2 is YSYEKL. CDR3 in DNA: TGCGCCAGCAGCCAAGAAGGACAAGTGCAGTTCTTC. Amino acids: CASSQEGQVQFF.

The chain combines TRBV4-3 with TRBJ1-3; D unclear. V dropped 0 bases and J dropped 0 bases, with 6 bases sitting between them. Germline V gene lookup returns CDR1 LGHNA and CDR2 YSLEER. The CDR3 is 15 amino acids. The CDR3 loop is CASSQDRTSGNTIYF. CDR3 nucleotides: TGCGCCAGCAGCCAAGACAGGACCTCTGGAAACACCATATATTTT.

The V gene is TRBV27, the J gene TRBJ1-6; no definite D call. CDR3 size: 11 residues. Trimming shortened V by 6 bases and J by 7 bases, and 4 bases separated the two germline ends. Germline CDR1 MNHEY, CDR2 SMNVEV (reference sequence). Written as DNA, the CDR3 is TGTGCCAGCAGCTCCAATTCACCCCTCCACTTT. It is translated as CASSSNSPLHF.

CDR3 sequence: CASSLSKRGQVNEKLFF. In nucleotides, the CDR3 is TGTGCCAGCAGCTTATCGAAAAGGGGGCAAGTTAATGAAAAACTGTTTTTT. The chain has TRBV5-6 and TRBJ1-4; TRBD1 aligns across 7 bases. CDR3 size: 17 residues. The germline V gene encodes CDR1 SGHDT and CDR2 YYEEEE. V lost 2 bases to trimming and J lost 4 bases; unmatched junction nucleotides: 11.

The chain combines TRBV27 with TRBJ2-5; possible D gene TRBD1, 5 bases. This CDR3 spans 14 amino acids. V was cut by 3 bases and J by 2 bases, with 10 bases left in between. Per the germline V gene, CDR1 is MNHEY and CDR2 is SMNVEV (reference sequence). This CDR3 is CASSFGPGQETQYF. The CDR3 nucleotides read TGTGCCAGCAGTTTTGGACCAGGGCAAGAGACCCAGTACTTC.

The gene calls are TRBV30 and TRBJ2-1, with 8 nucleotides matching TRBD2. The V segment lost 2 bases and the J segment 8 bases; nucleotides outside the gene matches: 8. The CDR3 has 14 residues. The germline CDR1 and CDR2 sequences are GTSNPN and SVGIG (reference sequence). The CDR3 DNA sequence: TGTGCCTGGAGTCCCGGAGCGGGAGTGTATGAGCAGTTCTTC. Translating gives CAWSPGAGVYEQFF.

Turning to this clone: A junction end diverges from the germline sequence, so it may reflect a read error. The genes are TRBV18 and TRBJ1-5; D may be TRBD1 (6 bases). The CDR3 length is 14 residues. Per the germline V gene, CDR1 is KGHSH and CDR2 is LQKENI. CDR3: CASSPGQTNQPQHF. CDR3 in DNA: TGTGCCAGTTCACCCGGACAGACCAATCAGCCCCAGCATTTT.

This clone came up once. One junction end does not reproduce the germline sequence, and a read error may be involved. The chain uses TRBV11-3 and TRBJ2-1, with 9 nucleotides matching TRBD2. CDR3 length: 19 amino acids. From germline, CDR1 is SGHNT and CDR2 YENEEA. The CDR3 reads CASSTPIAGVRGPYNEQFF. CDR3 DNA sequence: TGCGCCAGCAGCACTCCCATAGCGGGAGTAAGGGGGCCCTACAATGAGCAGTTCTTC.